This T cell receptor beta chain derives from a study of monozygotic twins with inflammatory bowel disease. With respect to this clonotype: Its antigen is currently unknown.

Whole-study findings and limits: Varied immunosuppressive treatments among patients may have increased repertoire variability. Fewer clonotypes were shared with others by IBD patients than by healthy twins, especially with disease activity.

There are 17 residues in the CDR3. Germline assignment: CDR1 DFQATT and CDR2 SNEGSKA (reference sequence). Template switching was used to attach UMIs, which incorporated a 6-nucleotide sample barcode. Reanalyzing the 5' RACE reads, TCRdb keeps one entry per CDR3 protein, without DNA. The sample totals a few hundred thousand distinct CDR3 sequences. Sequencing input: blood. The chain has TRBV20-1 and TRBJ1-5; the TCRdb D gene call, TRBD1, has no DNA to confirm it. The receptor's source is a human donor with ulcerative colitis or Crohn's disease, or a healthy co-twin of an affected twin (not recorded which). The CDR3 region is CSAREQQGFGSSQPQHF.